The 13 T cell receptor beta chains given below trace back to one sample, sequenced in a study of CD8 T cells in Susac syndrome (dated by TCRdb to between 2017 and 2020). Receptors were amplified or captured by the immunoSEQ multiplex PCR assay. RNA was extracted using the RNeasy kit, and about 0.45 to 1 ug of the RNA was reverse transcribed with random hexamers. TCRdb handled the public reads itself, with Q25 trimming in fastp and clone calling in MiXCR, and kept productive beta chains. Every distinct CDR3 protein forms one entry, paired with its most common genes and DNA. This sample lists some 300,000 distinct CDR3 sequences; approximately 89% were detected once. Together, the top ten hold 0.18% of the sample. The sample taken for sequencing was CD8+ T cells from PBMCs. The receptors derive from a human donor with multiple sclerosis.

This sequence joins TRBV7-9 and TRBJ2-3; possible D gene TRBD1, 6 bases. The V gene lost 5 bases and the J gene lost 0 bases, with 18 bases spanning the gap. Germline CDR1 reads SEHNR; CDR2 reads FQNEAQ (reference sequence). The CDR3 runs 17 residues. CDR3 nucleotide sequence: TGTGCCAGCAGCCCCCCCTTTCTGGGGGCTAGCACAGATACGCAGTATTTT. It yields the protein CASSPPFLGASTDTQYF.

The CDR3 loop reads CASSSTGLYGYTF. CDR3 bases: TGTGCCAGCAGTTCGACGGGGCTCTATGGCTACACCTTC. The chain is built from TRBV7-9 and TRBJ1-2; TRBD1 is a possible D gene (5 bases). Trimming took 6 bases from V and 4 from J, leaving 12 bases between them. The CDR3 length is 13 residues. CDR1 is SEHNR, CDR2 FQNEAQ, per germline (reference sequence).

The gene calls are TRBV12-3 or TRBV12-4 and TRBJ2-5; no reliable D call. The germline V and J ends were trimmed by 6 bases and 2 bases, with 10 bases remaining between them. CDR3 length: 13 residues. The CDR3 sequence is CASSWVGQETQYF. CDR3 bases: TGTGCCAGCAGCTGGGTTGGACAAGAGACCCAGTACTTC.

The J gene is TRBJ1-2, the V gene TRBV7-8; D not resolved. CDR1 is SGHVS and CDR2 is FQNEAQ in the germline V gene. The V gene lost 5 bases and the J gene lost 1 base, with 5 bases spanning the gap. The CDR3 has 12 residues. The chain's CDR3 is CASSGDNYGYTF. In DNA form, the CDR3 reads TGTGCCAGCAGCGGGGATAACTATGGCTACACCTTC.

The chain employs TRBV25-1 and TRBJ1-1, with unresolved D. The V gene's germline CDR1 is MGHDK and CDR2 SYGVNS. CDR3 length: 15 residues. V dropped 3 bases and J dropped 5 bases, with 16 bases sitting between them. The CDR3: CASSEIGGGSTEAFF. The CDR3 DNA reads TGTGCCAGCAGTGAGATCGGAGGAGGGAGTACTGAAGCTTTCTTT.

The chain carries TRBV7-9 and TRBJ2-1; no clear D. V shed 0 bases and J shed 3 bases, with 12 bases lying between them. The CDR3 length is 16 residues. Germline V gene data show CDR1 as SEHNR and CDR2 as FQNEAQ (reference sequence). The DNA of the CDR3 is TGTGCCAGCAGCTTAGCGCCGCGGTGGGGCTACAATGAGCAGTTCTTC. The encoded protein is CASSLAPRWGYNEQFF.

CDR3 in DNA: TGTGCCAGCAGCTCGACTAGCGGGGGCGAGACCCAGTACTTC. This translates into CASSSTSGGETQYF. The chain carries TRBV27 and TRBJ2-5; TRBD2 aligns across 12 bases. CDR1 and CDR2 from the germline V gene are MNHEY and SMNVEV (reference sequence). This CDR3 has 14 residues. With V trimmed by 6 bases and J by 5 bases, 4 bases remained unmatched.

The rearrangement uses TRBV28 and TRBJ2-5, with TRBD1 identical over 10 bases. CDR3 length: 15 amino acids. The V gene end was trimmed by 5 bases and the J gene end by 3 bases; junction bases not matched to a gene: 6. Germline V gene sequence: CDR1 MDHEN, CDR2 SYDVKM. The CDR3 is CASSPRTGGEETQYF. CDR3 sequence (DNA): TGTGCCAGCAGTCCCCGGACAGGGGGGGAAGAGACCCAGTACTTC. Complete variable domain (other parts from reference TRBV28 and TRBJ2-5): DVKVTQSSRYLVKRTGEKVFLECVQDMDHENMFWYRQDPGLGLRLIYFSYDVKMKEKGDIPEGYSVSREKKERFSLILESASTNQTSMYLCASSPRTGGEETQYFGPGTRLLVL.

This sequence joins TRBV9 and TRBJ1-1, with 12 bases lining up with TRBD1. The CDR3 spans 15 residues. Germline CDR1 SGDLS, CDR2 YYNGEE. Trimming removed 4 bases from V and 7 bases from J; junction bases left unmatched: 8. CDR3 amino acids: CASSPSGTGGGEAFF. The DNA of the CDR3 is TGTGCCAGCAGCCCGTCCGGGACAGGGGGCGGTGAAGCTTTCTTT.

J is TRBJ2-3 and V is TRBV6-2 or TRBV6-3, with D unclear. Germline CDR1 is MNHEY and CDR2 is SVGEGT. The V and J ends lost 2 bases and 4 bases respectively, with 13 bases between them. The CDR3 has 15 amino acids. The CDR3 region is CASSYVGPVPDTQYF. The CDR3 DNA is TGTGCCAGCAGTTACGTAGGACCGGTCCCAGATACGCAGTATTTT.

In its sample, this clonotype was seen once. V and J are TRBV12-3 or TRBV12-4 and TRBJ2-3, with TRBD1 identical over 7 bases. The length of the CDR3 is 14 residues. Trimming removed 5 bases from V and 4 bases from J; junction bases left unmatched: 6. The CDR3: CASSPDRVADTQYF. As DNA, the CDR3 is TGTGCCAGCAGTCCCGACAGGGTCGCAGATACGCAGTATTTT.

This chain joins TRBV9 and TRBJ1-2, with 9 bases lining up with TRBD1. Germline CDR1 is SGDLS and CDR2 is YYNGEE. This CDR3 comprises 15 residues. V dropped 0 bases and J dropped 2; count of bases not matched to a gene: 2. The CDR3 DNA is TGTGCCAGCAGCGTAGACGGACAGGGGAACTATGGCTACACCTTC. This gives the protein CASSVDGQGNYGYTF.

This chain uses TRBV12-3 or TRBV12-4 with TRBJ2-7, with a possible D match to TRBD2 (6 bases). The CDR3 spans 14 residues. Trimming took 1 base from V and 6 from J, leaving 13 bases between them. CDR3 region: CASSLGGGGFEQYF. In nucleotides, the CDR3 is TGTGCCAGCAGTTTAGGGGGAGGAGGGTTCGAGCAGTACTTC.